What follows are 19 T cell receptor beta chains derived from one specimen sequenced in a study of identical twins. TCRdb fed the 5' RACE reads into MiXCR, producing one record per CDR3 protein. The profile shows about 550,000 distinct CDR3 sequences, around 24% of them singletons. This sample also appeared in a second study, on yellow fever vaccine responses in identical twins.

Sample: CD4+ T cells sorted from blood. The receptors originated from a woman aged 18-35 years in good health.

This clonotype was observed a single time. V and J are TRBV5-1 and TRBJ2-6; D might be TRBD2 (5 bases). Germline V CDR1 and CDR2: SGHRS, YFSETQ. The V end lost 6 bases, the J end lost 0 bases, and 16 bases lay between the germline ends. CDR3 length equals 17 residues. The CDR3 reads CASILGAGSSGANVLTF. For the CDR3, the DNA is TGCGCCAGCATCCTGGGAGCAGGTAGCTCTGGGGCCAACGTCCTGACTTTC.

This CDR3 is CSARGYSGRTPTPYEQYF. In DNA form, the CDR3 reads TGCAGTGCTAGAGGATATAGCGGGAGGACCCCAACACCCTACGAGCAGTACTTC. This chain links TRBV20-1 with TRBJ2-7; 10 bases map to TRBD2. With V trimmed by 1 base and J by 2 bases, 14 bases remained unmatched. Germline V gene data show CDR1 as DFQATT and CDR2 as SNEGSKA (reference sequence). The CDR3 is made up of 18 amino acids.

This sequence joins TRBV19 and TRBJ2-2; possible D gene TRBD1, 6 bases. CDR1 is LNHDA and CDR2 is SQIVND in the germline V gene (reference sequence). Trimming removed 10 bases from V and 2 bases from J, with 14 bases in between. The CDR3 is 14 amino acids. CDR3 nucleotides: TGTGCCACTAGGGGGAACGAAAACACCGGGGAGCTGTTTTTT. Encoded protein: CATRGNENTGELFF.

This clonotype was seen just once. This rearrangement joins TRBV24-1 to TRBJ2-5; tentative D call: TRBD1 (6 bases). CDR1 KGHDR and CDR2 SFDVKD come from the germline V gene. The CDR3 runs 16 residues. V was clipped by 2 bases and J by 1 base, with 13 bases between them. The CDR3 is CATSDSPGTIQETQYF. In nucleotides, the CDR3 is TGTGCCACCAGTGATTCGCCCGGGACAATCCAAGAGACCCAGTACTTC.

This clonotype has just a few counts. The chain uses TRBV6-5 and TRBJ2-5; TRBD2 matches at 9 bases. V was pared by 1 base and J by 2 bases, with 5 bases of the junction left unmatched. CDR1 and CDR2 from the germline V gene are MNHEY and SVGAGI. This CDR3 is 16 amino acids long. The CDR3 spells CASSYFLAGKQETQYF. CDR3 sequence (DNA): TGTGCCAGCAGTTACTTCCTAGCGGGGAAACAAGAGACCCAGTACTTC.

This chain uses TRBV12-3 or TRBV12-4 with TRBJ2-5, with D perhaps TRBD2 (6 bases). This CDR3 is 15 amino acids long. V dropped 1 base and J dropped 5 bases, with 14 bases sitting between them. The chain's CDR3 is CASSLDGPGVETQYF. The CDR3 region has the DNA TGTGCCAGCAGTTTAGATGGTCCGGGGGTGGAGACCCAGTACTTC.

This chain connects TRBV10-3 to TRBJ2-3; 13 positions agree with TRBD2. The V gene end was trimmed by 10 bases and the J gene end by 3 bases; junction bases not matched to a gene: 4. The CDR3 runs to 14 residues. Germline V gene lookup returns CDR1 ENHRY and CDR2 SYGVKD. CDR3 residues: CASGTSGTTDTQYF. For the CDR3, the DNA is TGTGCCAGCGGGACTAGCGGGACGACAGATACGCAGTATTTT.

This clonotype was seen once. At one end the junction does not follow the germline gene, possibly because of a read error. The V call is TRBV6-1, the J call TRBJ2-5; 9 bases map to TRBD2. This CDR3 spans 18 amino acids. Germline loops: CDR1 MNHNS, CDR2 SASEGT. CDR3 DNA: TGTGCCAGCAGTGAAGTTAGAAGCGGGGGGCCGGAACAAGACACCCAGTACTTC. It encodes CASSEVRSGGPEQDTQYF.

This clonotype has just a few counts. This chain uses TRBV5-4 with TRBJ2-2, with TRBD1 matching 10 bases. The CDR3 is 14 residues long. Germline V gives CDR1 SGHNT, CDR2 YYREEE (reference sequence). V shed 6 bases and J 4 bases; nucleotides not matched to a gene: 3. CDR3 protein: CASTGTGATGELFF. In DNA form, the CDR3 reads TGTGCCAGCACCGGGACAGGGGCCACCGGGGAGCTGTTTTTT.

V gene TRBV5-1 combines with J gene TRBJ2-7, with 9 bases that match TRBD1. Germline V gives CDR1 SGHRS, CDR2 YFSETQ. V trimming: 0 bases; J trimming: 7 bases; junction bases outside the gene matches: 8. The CDR3 consists of 15 residues. The CDR3 spells CASSLAGTGTEEQYF. The CDR3 nucleotides read TGCGCCAGCAGCTTGGCCGGGACAGGGACCGAAGAGCAGTACTTC.

The CDR3 spells CAITTSGVGTDTQYF. The CDR3 DNA reads TGTGCCATCACCACTAGCGGGGTTGGCACAGATACGCAGTATTTT. This rearrangement joins TRBV10-3 to TRBJ2-3; TRBD2 matches 10 bases. Trimming removed 7 bases from V and 1 base from J; junction bases left unmatched: 5. The CDR3 consists of 15 residues. CDR1 is ENHRY and CDR2 is SYGVKD in the germline V gene.

The CDR3 region is CASSLSGLQTQQYF. The CDR3 nucleotides are TGTGCCAGCAGTTTATCGGGGCTCCAAACCCAGCAGTACTTC. The gene calls are TRBV27 and TRBJ2-7; D may be TRBD1 (5 bases). The CDR3 loop spans 14 amino acids. Germline CDR1 and CDR2: MNHEY and SMNVEV (reference sequence). Trimming cost V 0 bases and J 8 bases, with 14 bases left between them.

This clonotype was seen only a few times. This sequence joins TRBV12-3 or TRBV12-4 and TRBJ1-2; 8 bases are shared with TRBD1. The ends lost 4 bases at V and 6 bases at J; junction bases unmatched: 16. The CDR3 runs 17 residues. The CDR3 here is CASSSLGRQGRVHGYTF. The CDR3 nucleotides are TGTGCCAGCAGTTCACTCGGGAGACAGGGGAGGGTGCATGGCTACACCTTC.

The chain combines TRBV9 with TRBJ2-7, with TRBD2 matching over 10 bases. This CDR3 spans 16 amino acids. With V trimmed by 4 bases and J by 5 bases, 12 bases remained unmatched. Germline V lookup: CDR1 SGDLS, CDR2 YYNGEE. The CDR3 DNA sequence: TGTGCCAGCAGCCCCAAGAAGCGGGAGGGCATGGACGAGCAGTACTTC. This encodes CASSPKKREGMDEQYF.

The V call is TRBV7-3, the J call TRBJ2-7; 8 bases align to TRBD2. Germline assignment: CDR1 SGHTA and CDR2 FQGTGA. V lost 1 base, J lost 4 bases, and 6 bases stayed unmatched. The CDR3 is 15 amino acids. The chain's CDR3 is CASSLKAGEEYEQYF. DNA for the CDR3: TGTGCCAGCAGCTTAAAAGCGGGAGAGGAGTACGAGCAGTACTTC.

This clonotype was observed a few times. The chain combines TRBV2 with TRBJ2-7; a possible D gene is TRBD1 (6 bases). The ends were cut back, 5 bases at V and 0 bases at J, with 17 bases in the middle. The CDR3 is made up of 16 amino acids. The germline gives CDR1 SNHLY, CDR2 FYNNEI. CDR3 in amino acids: CASSHLPQGSSYEQYF. DNA for the CDR3: TGTGCCAGCAGTCACCTCCCCCAGGGGTCCTCCTACGAGCAGTACTTC.

This clonotype was observed at least ten times. The chain employs TRBV7-9 and TRBJ2-5; D ambiguous. CDR1 and CDR2 (germline): SEHNR, FQNEAQ (reference sequence). V was trimmed by 2 bases and J by 4 bases, leaving 8 bases between them. CDR3 length: 13 amino acids. CDR3 region: CASSLTSVETQYF. The CDR3 DNA is TGTGCCAGCAGCTTAACTTCGGTAGAGACCCAGTACTTC. Filled out from reference TRBV7-9 and TRBJ2-5, the complete variable domain reads DTGVSQNPRHKITKRGQNVTFRCDPISEHNRLYWYRQTLGQGPEFLTYFQNEAQLEKSRLLSDRFSAERPKGSFSTLEIQRTEQGDSAMYLCASSLTSVETQYFGPGTRLLVL.

This clonotype was detected only a few times. This chain connects TRBV2 to TRBJ2-5; D call uncertain. Trimming cost V 7 bases and J 4 bases, with 10 bases left between them. CDR3 length: 12 amino acids. The germline gives CDR1 SNHLY, CDR2 FYNNEI. CDR3 bases: TGTGCCAGCACCCTCGGGTTAGAGACCCAGTACTTC. Translated, it gives CASTLGLETQYF.

This clonotype was seen only a few times. The chain links TRBV4-1 to TRBJ2-7; D is undetermined. The CDR3 is 16 amino acids. Trimming took 2 bases from V and 4 from J, leaving 18 bases between them. Per the germline V gene, CDR1 is MGHRA and CDR2 is YSYEKL. In DNA form, the CDR3 reads TGCGCCAGCAGCCAAATTATCTCCCGTGACGTATACGAGCAGTACTTC. Protein sequence: CASSQIISRDVYEQYF.